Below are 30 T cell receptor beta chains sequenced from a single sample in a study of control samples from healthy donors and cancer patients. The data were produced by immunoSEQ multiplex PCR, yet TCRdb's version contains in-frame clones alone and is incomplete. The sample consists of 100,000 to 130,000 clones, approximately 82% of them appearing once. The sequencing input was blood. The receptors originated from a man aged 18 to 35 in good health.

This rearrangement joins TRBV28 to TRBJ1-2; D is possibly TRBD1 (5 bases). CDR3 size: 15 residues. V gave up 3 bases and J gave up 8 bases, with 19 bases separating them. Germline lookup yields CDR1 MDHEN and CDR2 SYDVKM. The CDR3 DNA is TGTGCCAGCAGTTTTTTTGGGGGGGGATCACAGGGCTACACCTTC. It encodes CASSFFGGGSQGYTF.

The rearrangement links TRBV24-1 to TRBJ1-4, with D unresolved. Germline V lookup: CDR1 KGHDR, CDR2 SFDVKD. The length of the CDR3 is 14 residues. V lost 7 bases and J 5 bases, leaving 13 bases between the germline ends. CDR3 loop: CATRKQVGNEKLFF. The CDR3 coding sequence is TGTGCCACCAGGAAGCAAGTCGGGAATGAAAAACTGTTTTTT.

The CDR3 is CASSLDPAGWSTKNIQYF. The CDR3 region has the DNA TGTGCCAGCAGCTTAGATCCGGCAGGGTGGTCGACCAAAAACATTCAGTACTTC. The chain has TRBV7-8 and TRBJ2-4, with TRBD1 as a possible D gene (5 bases). The CDR3 has 18 residues. Trimming cost V 1 base and J 2 bases, with 18 bases left between them. Germline V lookup: CDR1 SGHVS, CDR2 FQNEAQ.

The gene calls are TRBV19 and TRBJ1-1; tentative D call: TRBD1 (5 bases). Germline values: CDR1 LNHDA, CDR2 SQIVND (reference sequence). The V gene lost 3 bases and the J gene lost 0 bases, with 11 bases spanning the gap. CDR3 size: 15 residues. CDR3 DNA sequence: TGTGCCAGTAGTATTCGTCGACAGCTGAACACTGAAGCTTTCTTT. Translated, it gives CASSIRRQLNTEAFF.

The CDR3, as DNA: TGTGCCAGCAGCTTAAAGGCAGGGGGTAGGGAAAAACTGTTTTTT. Translating it yields CASSLKAGGREKLFF. The rearrangement uses TRBV7-3 and TRBJ1-4; 7 positions match TRBD1. V shed 1 base and J 8 bases; nucleotides not matched to a gene: 7. The CDR3 sequence is 15 residues long. CDR1 and CDR2 (germline): SGHTA, FQGTGA.

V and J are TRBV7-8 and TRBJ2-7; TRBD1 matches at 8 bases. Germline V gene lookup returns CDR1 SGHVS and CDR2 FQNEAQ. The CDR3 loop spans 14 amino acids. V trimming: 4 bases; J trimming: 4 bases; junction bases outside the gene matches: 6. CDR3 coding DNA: TGTGCCAGCAGCTCTGGACAGGGCTCATACGAGCAGTACGTC. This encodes CASSSGQGSYEQYV.

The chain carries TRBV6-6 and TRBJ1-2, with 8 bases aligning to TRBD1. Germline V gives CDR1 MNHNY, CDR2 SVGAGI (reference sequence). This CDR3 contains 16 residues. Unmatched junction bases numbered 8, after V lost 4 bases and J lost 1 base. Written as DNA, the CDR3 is TGTGCCAGCAGTTTCCCGGACAGGGCGAATAACTATGGCTACACCTTC. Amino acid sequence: CASSFPDRANNYGYTF.

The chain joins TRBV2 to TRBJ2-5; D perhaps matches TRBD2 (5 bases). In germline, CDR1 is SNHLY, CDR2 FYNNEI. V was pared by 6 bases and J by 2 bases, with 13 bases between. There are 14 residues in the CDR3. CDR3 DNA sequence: TGTGCCAGCAGAGGCGGACTGTTTCAAGAGACCCAGTACTTC. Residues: CASRGGLFQETQYF.

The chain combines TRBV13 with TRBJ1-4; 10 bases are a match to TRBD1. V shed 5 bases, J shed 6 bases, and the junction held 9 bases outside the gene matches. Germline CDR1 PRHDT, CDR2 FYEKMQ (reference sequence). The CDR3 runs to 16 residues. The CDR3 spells CASSTRQGAWDEKLFF. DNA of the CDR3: TGTGCCAGCAGCACTCGACAGGGGGCTTGGGATGAAAAACTGTTTTTT.

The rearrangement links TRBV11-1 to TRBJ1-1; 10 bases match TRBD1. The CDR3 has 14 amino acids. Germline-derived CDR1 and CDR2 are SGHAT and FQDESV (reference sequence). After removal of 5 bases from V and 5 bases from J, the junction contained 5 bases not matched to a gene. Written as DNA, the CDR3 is TGTGCCAGCAGCCGGACAGGGGGATTTACTGAAGCTTTCTTT. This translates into CASSRTGGFTEAFF.

The CDR3 nucleotides read TGTGCCAGCAGTCCTGCGGGACAGGGCGAGGAGACCCAGTACTTC. Its translation is CASSPAGQGEETQYF. The genes are TRBV28 and TRBJ2-5, with 9 bases aligning to TRBD1. The CDR3 loop spans 15 amino acids. CDR1 is MDHEN and CDR2 is SYDVKM in the germline V gene. V lost 5 bases to trimming and J lost 5 bases; unmatched junction nucleotides: 9.

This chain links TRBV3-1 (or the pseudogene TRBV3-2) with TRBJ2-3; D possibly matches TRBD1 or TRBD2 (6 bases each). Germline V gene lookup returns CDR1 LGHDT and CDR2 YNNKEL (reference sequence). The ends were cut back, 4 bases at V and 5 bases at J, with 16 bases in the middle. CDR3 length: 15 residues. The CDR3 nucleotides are TGTGCCAGCAGCCGAAAAGGGGGGCCTGGAGATACGCAGTATTTT. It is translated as CASSRKGGPGDTQYF.

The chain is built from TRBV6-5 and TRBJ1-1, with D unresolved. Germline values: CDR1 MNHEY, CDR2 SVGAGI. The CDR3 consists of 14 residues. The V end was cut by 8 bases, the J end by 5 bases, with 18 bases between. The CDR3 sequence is CASRLRSVGTEAFF. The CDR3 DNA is TGTGCCAGCCGACTTCGTAGTGTGGGTACTGAAGCTTTCTTT.

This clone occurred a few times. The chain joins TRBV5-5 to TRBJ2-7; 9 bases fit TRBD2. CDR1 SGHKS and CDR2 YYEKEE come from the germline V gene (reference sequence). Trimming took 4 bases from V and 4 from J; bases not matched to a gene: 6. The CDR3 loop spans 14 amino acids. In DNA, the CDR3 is TGTGCCAGCAGCGATAGCGGGGGTCCGTACGAGCAGTACTTC. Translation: CASSDSGGPYEQYF.

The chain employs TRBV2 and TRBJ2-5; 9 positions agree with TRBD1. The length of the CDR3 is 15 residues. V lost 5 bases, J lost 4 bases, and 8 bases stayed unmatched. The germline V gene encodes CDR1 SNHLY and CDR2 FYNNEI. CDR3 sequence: CASSTGTGSLETQYF. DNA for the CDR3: TGTGCCAGCAGTACCGGGACAGGGAGTCTAGAGACCCAGTACTTC. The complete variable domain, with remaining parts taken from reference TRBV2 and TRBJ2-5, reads EPEVTQTPSHQVTQMGQEVILRCVPISNHLYFYWYRQILGQKVEFLVSFYNNEISEKSEIFDDQFSVERPDGSNFTLKIRSTKLEDSAMYFCASSTGTGSLETQYFGPGTRLLVL.

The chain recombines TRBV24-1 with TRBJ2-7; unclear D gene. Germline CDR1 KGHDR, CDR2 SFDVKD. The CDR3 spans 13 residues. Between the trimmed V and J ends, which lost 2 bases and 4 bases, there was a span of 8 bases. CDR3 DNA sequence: TGTGCCACCAGTGATTGGCGTGGATACGAGCAGTACTTC. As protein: CATSDWRGYEQYF.

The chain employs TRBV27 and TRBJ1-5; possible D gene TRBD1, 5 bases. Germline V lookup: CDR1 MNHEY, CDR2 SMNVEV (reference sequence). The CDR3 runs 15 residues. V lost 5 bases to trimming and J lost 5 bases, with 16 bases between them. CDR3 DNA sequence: TGTGCCAGCAGTCCCCAGGGTTGGGGGGATCAGCCCCAGCATTTT. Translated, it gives CASSPQGWGDQPQHF.

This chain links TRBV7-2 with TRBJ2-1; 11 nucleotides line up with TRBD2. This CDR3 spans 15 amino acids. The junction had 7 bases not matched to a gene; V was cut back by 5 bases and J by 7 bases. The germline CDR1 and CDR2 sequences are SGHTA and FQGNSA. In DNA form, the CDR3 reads TGTGCCAGCAGCCAACTAGCGGGGGCTCCTAATGAGCAGTTCTTC. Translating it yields CASSQLAGAPNEQFF.

The CDR3 DNA reads TGCAGCGGGGCGACAGTGAACACTGAAGCTTTCTTT. Translating it yields CSGATVNTEAFF. V usage is TRBV29-1 and J usage is TRBJ1-1, with a weak D call TRBD1 (5 bases). This CDR3 comprises 12 residues. CDR1 is SQVTM and CDR2 is ANQGSEA in the germline V gene. V was clipped by 7 bases and J by 0 bases, with 9 bases between them.

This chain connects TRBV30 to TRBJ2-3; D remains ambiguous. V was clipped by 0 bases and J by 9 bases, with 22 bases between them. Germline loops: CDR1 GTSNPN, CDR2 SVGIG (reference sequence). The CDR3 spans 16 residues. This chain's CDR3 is CAWSVSSVINRWTQYF. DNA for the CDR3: TGTGCCTGGAGTGTCTCCTCAGTAATAAACCGGTGGACGCAGTATTTT.

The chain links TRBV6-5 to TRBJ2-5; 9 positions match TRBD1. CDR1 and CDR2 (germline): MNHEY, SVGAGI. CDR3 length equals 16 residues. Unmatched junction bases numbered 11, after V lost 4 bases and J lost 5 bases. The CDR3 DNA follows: TGTGCCAGCAGTTCTGGACAGGGGCCCCTTGGGGAGACCCAGTACTTC. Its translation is CASSSGQGPLGETQYF.

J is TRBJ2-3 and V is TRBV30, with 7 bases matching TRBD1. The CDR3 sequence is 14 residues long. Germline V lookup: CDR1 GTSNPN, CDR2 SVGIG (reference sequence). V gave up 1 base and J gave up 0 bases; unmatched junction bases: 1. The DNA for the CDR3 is TGTGCCTGGAGTGGGGGACAGAGCACAGATACGCAGTATTTT. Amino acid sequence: CAWSGGQSTDTQYF.

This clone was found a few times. CDR3 DNA sequence: TGTGCCAGCAGCTTGGGCCTGAACACTGAAGCTTTCTTT. Its translation is CASSLGLNTEAFF. The V call is TRBV5-5, the J call TRBJ1-1; D is unresolved. The CDR3 is 13 residues long. The germline V gene encodes CDR1 SGHKS and CDR2 YYEKEE (reference sequence). The germline V and J ends were trimmed by 0 bases and 0 bases, with 3 bases remaining between them.

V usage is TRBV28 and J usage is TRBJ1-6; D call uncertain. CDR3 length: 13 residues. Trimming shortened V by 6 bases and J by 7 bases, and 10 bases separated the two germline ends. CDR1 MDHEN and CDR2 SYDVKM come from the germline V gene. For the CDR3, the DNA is TGTGCCAGCAGAAGCGTTAGGAATTCACCCCTCCACTTT. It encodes CASRSVRNSPLHF.

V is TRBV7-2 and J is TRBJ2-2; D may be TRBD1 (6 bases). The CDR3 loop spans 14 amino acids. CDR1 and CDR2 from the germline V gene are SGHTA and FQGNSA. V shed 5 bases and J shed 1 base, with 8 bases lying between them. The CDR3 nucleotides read TGTGCCAGCAGCCTGGGACAGAACACCGGGGAGCTGTTTTTT. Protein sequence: CASSLGQNTGELFF.

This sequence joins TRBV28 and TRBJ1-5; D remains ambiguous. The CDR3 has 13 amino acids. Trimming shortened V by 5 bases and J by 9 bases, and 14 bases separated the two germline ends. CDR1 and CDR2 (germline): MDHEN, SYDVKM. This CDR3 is CASSLETLGPQHF. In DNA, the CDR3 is TGTGCCAGCAGTCTAGAGACTTTGGGGCCCCAGCATTTT.

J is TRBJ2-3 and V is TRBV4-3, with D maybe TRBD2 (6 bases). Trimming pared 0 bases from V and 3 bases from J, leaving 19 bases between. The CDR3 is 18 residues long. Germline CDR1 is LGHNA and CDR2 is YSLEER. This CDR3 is CASSQDVARDLLTDTQYF. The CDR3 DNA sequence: TGCGCCAGCAGCCAAGACGTCGCCCGGGACTTGCTAACAGATACGCAGTATTTT.

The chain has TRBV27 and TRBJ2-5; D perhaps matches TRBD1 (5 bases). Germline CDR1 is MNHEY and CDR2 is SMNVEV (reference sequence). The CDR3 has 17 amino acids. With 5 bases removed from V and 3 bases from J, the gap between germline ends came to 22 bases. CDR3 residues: CASSPLFSGSGKETQYF. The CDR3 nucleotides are TGTGCCAGCAGTCCCCTATTCTCAGGGTCGGGCAAAGAGACCCAGTACTTC.

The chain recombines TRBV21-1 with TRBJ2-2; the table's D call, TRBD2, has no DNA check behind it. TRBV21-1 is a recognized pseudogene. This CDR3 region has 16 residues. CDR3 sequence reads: CASSALGESPVGELFF. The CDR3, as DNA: TGTGCCAGCAGCGCCTTGGGAGAATCGCCGGTCGGGGAGCTGTTTTTT.

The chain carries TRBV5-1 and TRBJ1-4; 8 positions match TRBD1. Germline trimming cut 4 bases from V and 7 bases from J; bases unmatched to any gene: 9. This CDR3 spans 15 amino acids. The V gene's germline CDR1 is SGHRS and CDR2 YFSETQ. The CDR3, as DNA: TGCGCCAGCAGCACCCAGGGGGCCGGTGGTGAAAAACTGTTTTTT. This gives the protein CASSTQGAGGEKLFF.